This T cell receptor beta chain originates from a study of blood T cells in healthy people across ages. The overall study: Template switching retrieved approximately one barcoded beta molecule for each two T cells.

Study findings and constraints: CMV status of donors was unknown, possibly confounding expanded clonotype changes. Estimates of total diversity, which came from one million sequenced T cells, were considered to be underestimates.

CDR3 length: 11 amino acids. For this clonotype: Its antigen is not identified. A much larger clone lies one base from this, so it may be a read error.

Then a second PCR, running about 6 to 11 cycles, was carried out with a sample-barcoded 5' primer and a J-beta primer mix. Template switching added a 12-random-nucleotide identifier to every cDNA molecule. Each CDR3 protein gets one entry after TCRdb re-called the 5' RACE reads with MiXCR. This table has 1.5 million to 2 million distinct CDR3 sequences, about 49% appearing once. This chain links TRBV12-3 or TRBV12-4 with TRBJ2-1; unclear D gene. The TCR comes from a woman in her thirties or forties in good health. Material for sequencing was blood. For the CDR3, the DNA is TGTGTCAGCAGCCAGCGTGGTGAGCAGTTCTTC. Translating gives CVSSQRGEQFF.